Detailed here is one TCR beta chain. The data were taken from a study of T-cell memory formation after mild COVID-19. TCR alpha and TCR beta cDNA libraries carrying sample barcodes and UMIs came from 5'RACE with constant-segment primers. Each CDR3 protein gets one entry after TCRdb re-called the 5' RACE reads with MiXCR. The table has approximately 400,000 distinct CDR3 sequences, 15% to 20% seen once. The CDR3 is 14 amino acids. CDR1 DFQATT and CDR2 SNEGSKA come from the germline V gene (reference sequence). The V gene lost 5 bases and the J gene lost 6 bases, with 18 bases spanning the gap. Sequenced material: PBMCs or a T cell subset sorted from them (not recorded which). V is TRBV20-1 and J is TRBJ2-3; D perhaps matches TRBD2 (6 bases). The origin of this receptor is a man younger than 35 who had mild COVID-19 (a few samples of this study predate the infection). Cell type and time point are not known. CDR3 in amino acids: CSAEIRDSADTQYF. The CDR3 bases are TGCAGTGCTGAAATCCGGGACTCCGCCGATACGCAGTATTTT.